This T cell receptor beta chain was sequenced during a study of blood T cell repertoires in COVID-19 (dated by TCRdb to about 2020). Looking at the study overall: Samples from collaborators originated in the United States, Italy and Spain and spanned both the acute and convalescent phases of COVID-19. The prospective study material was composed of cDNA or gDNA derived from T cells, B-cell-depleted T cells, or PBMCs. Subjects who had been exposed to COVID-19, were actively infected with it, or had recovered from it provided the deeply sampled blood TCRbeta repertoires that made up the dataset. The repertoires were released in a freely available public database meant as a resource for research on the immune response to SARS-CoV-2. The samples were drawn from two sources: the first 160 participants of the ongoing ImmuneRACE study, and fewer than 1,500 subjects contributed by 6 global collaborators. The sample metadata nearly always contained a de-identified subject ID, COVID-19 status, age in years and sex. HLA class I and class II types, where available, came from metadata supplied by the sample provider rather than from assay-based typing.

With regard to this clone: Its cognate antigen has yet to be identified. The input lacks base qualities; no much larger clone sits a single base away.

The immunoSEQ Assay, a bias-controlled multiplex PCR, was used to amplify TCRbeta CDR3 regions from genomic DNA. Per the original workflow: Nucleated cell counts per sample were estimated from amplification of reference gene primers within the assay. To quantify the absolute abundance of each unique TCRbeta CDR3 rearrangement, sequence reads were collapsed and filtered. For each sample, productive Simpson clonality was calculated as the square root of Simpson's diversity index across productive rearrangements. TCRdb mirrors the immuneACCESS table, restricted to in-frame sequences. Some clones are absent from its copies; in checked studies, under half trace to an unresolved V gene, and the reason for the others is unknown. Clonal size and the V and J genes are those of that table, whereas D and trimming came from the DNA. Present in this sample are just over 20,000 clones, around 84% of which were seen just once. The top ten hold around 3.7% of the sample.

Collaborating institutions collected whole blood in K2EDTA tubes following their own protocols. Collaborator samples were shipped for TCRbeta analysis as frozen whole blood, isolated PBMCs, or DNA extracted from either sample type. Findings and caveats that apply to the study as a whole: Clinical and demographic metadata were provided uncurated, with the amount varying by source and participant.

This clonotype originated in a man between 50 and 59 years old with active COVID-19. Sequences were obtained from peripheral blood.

CDR3 protein: CASSPRGTSGGGTGELFF. The DNA sequence follows: TGTGCCAGCAGCCCCCGAGGGACTAGCGGGGGTGGTACCGGGGAGCTGTTTTTT. The chain uses TRBV9 and TRBJ2-2; TRBD2 aligns with 14 central bases. Including the terminal cysteine and phenylalanine, the CDR3 comprises 18 residues. Just CDR3 DNA is preserved here, 54 bases in frame from base 1. V is trimmed back by 4 bases and J by 5 bases, and the junction contains 10 bases that no gene match accounts for. CDR1 and CDR2 (SGDLS, YYNGEE) derive from the germline V gene.